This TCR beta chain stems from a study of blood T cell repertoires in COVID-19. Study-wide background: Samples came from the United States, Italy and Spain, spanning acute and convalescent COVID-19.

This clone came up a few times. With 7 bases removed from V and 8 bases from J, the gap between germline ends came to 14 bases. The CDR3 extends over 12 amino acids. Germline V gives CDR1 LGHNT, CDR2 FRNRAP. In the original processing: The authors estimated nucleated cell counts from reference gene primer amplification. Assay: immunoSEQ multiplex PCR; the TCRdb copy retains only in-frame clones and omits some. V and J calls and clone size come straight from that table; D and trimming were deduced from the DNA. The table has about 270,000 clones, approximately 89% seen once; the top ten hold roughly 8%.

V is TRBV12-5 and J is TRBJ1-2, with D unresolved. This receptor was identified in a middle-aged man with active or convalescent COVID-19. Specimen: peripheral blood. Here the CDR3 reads CASAQTNEGYTF. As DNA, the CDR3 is TGTGCTAGTGCGCAGACAAATGAAGGCTACACCTTC.